This is a list of T cell receptor beta chains from one sample in a study of blood T cells in healthy people across ages. TCRdb re-derived calls from the 5' RACE reads in MiXCR, one entry per CDR3 protein. The top ten clones hold less than 0.85% of a sample with under 1,100,000 distinct CDR3 sequences, approximately 26% of them seen once. The sample was also reused in another study, on T cells of mothers and their children.

Sequences were obtained from blood. Source of these receptors: a girl aged 2-10 years in good health. The CDR3 runs from the conserved cysteine through the conserved F or W. D genes are given only for firm matches. A clone size is listed for some rows: how often the clone was seen (once, few, many), or a class if it is expanded.

D: .
size: few
V: TRBV20-1
J: TRBJ1-2
DNA: TGCAGTGCTAGGGGGGACAACACCTTC
CDR3: CSARGDNTF

D: .
size: .
V: TRBV3-1
J: TRBJ1-4
DNA: TGTGCCAGCAGCCAAAGAGGGGGGAGTGAAAAACTGTTTTTT
CDR3: CASSQRGGSEKLFF

D: .
size: few
V: TRBV5-1
J: TRBJ1-1
DNA: TGCGCCAGCAGCGACCGCTCTCCCGAAGCTTTCTTT
CDR3: CASSDRSPEAFF

D: .
size: .
V: TRBV7-3
J: TRBJ1-1
DNA: TGTGCCAGCAGCCCAGGGACCATGAGCACTGAAGCTTTCTTT
CDR3: CASSPGTMSTEAFF

D: TRBD2
size: .
V: TRBV29-1
J: TRBJ2-1
DNA: TGCAGCGTTGAAGTTAGCGGGATTTATAATGAGCAGTTCTTC
CDR3: CSVEVSGIYNEQFF

D: .
size: .
V: TRBV14
J: TRBJ2-3
DNA: TGTGCCAGCAGCCTAAAGAGGGGGGAACTAGTCTCAGATACGCAGTATTTT
CDR3: CASSLKRGELVSDTQYF

D: .
size: .
V: TRBV12-3/TRBV12-4
J: TRBJ2-5
DNA: TGTGCCAGCAGTAGAGATGACAGGCCGACTGAGGCCCAGTACTTC
CDR3: CASSRDDRPTEAQYF

D: .
size: .
V: TRBV6-2/TRBV6-3
J: TRBJ1-1
DNA: TGTGCCAGCAGTTACTCGGTAGGAGGGGGGACTGAAGCTTTCTTT
CDR3: CASSYSVGGGTEAFF

D: TRBD1
size: few
V: TRBV20-1
J: TRBJ1-4
DNA: TGCAGTGCTAAACCGGGACAGAACCCTAATGAAAAACTGTTTTTT
CDR3: CSAKPGQNPNEKLFF

D: .
size: few
V: TRBV20-1
J: TRBJ2-5
DNA: TGCAGTGCCCCTCATGTTGGGATGTACCAAGAGACCCAGTACTTC
CDR3: CSAPHVGMYQETQYF

D: TRBD1
size: few
V: TRBV9
J: TRBJ1-2
DNA: TGTGCCAGCAGCGCACAGGGGGGGGGCAGAGGCTACACCTTC
CDR3: CASSAQGGGRGYTF

D: .
size: few
V: TRBV10-3
J: TRBJ1-2
DNA: TGTGCCATCAGTGACCTTCTCCCCCGCGAGGACTATGGCTACACCTTC
CDR3: CAISDLLPREDYGYTF

D: .
size: few
V: TRBV7-2
J: TRBJ2-3
DNA: TGTGCCAGCAGCTCCCGGAAGAGCGATGGGAAAGATACGCAGTATTTT
CDR3: CASSSRKSDGKDTQYF

D: .
size: few
V: TRBV27
J: TRBJ2-5
DNA: TGTGCCAGCGGCGGACAGTCAAGGGGGCAGTACTTC
CDR3: CASGGQSRGQYF